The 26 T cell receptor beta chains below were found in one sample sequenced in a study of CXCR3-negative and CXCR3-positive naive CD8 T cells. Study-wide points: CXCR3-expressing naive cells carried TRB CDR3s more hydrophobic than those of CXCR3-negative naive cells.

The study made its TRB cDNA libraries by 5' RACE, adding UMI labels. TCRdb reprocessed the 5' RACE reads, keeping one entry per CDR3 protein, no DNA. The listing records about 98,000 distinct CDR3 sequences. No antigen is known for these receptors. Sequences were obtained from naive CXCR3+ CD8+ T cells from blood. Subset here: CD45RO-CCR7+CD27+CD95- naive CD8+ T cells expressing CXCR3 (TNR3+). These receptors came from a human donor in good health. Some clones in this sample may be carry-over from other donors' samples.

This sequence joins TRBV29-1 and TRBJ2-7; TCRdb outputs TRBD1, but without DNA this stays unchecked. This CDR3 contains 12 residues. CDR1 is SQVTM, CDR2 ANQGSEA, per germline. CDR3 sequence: CSVVAGSGQQYF.

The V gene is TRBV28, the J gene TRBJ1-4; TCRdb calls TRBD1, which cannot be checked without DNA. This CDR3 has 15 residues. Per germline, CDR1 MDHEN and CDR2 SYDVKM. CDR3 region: CASSRTGQRNEKLFF.

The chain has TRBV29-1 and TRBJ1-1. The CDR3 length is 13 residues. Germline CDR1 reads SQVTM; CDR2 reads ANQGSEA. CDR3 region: CSVVLGMNTEAFF.

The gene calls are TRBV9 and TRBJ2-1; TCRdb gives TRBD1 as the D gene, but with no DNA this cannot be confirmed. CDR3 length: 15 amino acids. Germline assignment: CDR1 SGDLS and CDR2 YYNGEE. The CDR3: CASSATWGTSNEQFF.

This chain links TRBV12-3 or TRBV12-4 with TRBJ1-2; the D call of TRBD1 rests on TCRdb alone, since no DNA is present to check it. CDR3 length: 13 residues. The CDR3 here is CASRMTGGYGYTF.

The CDR3 is CASSPGQGPYEQYF. The rearrangement links TRBV7-2 to TRBJ2-7. CDR1 and CDR2 from the germline V gene are SGHTA and FQGNSA. CDR3 length: 14 residues. Supplemented by reference TRBV7-2 and TRBJ2-7, the full variable domain reads GAGVSQSPSNKVTEKGKDVELRCDPISGHTALYWYRQSLGQGLEFLIYFQGNSAPDKSGLPSDRFSAERTGGSVSTLTIQRTQQEDSAVYLCASSPGQGPYEQYFGPGTRLTVT.

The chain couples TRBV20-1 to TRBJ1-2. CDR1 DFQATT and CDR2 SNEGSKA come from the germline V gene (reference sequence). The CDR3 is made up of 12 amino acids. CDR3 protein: CSARDDGYGYTF.

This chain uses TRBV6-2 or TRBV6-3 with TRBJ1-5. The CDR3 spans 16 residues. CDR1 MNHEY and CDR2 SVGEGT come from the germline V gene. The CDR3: CASSYGIGDADQPQHF.

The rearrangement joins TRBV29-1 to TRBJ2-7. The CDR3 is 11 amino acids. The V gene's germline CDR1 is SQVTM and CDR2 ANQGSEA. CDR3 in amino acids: CSVVVGYEQYF.

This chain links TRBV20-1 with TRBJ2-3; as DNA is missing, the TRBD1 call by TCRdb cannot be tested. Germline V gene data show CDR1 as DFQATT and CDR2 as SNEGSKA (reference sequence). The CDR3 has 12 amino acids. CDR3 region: CSRGDRTDTQYF.

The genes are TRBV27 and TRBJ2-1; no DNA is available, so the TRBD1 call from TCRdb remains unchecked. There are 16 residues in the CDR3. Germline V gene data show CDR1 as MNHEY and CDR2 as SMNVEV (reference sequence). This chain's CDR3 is CASSPPPGTDGDEQFF.

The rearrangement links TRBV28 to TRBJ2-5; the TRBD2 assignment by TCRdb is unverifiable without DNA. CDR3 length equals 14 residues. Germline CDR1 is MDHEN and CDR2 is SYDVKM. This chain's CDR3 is CASSLKRGFETQYF.

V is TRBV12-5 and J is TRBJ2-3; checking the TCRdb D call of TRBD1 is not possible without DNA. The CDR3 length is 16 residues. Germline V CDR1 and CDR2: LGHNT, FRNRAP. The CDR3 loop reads CASGFPSGRSTDTQYF.

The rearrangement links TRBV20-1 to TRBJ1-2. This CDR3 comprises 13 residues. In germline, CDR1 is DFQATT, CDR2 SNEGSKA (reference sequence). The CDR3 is CSARDWVDAGYTF.

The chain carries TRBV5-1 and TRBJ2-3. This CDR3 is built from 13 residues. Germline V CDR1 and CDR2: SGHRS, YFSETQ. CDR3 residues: CASSVGPTDTQYF.

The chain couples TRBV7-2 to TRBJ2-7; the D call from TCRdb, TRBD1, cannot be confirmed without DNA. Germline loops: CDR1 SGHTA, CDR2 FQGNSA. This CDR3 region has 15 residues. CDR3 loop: CASSRWTGGSYEQYF.

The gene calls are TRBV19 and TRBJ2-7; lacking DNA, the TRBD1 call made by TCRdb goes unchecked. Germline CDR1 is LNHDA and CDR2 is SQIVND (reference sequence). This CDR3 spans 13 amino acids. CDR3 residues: CASSIRVSYEQYF.

The CDR3 is CSATPDGFNSNQPQHF. The chain has TRBV20-1 and TRBJ1-5; TCRdb's D gene call, TRBD1, goes unchecked for lack of DNA. This CDR3 comprises 16 residues. Germline assignment: CDR1 DFQATT and CDR2 SNEGSKA (reference sequence).

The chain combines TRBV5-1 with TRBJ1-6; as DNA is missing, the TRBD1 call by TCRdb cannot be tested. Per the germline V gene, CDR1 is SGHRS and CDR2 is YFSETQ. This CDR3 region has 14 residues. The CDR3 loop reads CASSWTGSNSPLHF.

The CDR3 reads CSVRSGGGYEQYF. The rearrangement uses TRBV29-1 and TRBJ2-7; with no DNA, the TCRdb D assignment of TRBD1 cannot be verified. The germline V gene has CDR1 SQVTM and CDR2 ANQGSEA. The CDR3 has 13 residues.

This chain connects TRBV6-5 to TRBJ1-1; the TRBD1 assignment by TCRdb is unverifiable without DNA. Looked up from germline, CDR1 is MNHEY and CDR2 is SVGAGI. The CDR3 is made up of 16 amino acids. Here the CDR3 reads CASSSLWDRGNTEAFF.

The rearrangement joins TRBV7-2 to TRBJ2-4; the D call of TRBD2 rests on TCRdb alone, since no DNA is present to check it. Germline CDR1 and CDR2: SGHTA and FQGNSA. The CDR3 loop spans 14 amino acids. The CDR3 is CAILTLAEGNIQYF.

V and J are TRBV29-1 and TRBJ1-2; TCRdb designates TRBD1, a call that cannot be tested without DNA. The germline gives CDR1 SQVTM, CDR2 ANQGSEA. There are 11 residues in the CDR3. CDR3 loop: CSAYRDYGYTF.

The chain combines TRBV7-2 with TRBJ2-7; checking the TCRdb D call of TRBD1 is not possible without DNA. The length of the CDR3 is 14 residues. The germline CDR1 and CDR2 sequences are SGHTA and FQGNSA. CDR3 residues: CASNGTGLTYEQYF.

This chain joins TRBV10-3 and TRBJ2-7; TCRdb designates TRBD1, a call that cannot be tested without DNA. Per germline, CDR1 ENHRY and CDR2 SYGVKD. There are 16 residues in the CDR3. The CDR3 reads CAISASRDSLPYEQYF.

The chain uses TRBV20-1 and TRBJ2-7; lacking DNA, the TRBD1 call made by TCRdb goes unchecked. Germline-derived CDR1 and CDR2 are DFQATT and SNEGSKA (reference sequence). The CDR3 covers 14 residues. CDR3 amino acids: CSARSLAGDYERYF.